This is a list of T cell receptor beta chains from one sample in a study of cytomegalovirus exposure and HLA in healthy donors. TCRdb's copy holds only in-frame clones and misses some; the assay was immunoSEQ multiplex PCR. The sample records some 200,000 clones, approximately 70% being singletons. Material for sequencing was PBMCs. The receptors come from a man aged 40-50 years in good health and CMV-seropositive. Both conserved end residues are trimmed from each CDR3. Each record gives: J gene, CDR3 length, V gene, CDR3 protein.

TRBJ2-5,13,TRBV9,ASSARIQGAGTQY
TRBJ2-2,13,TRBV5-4,ASSLARGNTGELF
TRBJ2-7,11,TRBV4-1,ASSRDNSYEQY
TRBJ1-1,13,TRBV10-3,AISEGGGGNTEAF
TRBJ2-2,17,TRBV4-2,ASSQVTGGGVANTGELF
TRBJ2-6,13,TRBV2,ASSRRRTGANVLT
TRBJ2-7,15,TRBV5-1,ASSLAMAGYPYEEQY
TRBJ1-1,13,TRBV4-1,ASSQVTGQSTEAF
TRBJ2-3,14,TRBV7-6,ASSLAPIPLSDTQY
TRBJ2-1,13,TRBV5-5,ASSLEGARYNEQF
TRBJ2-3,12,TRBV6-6,ASASDRFTDTQY
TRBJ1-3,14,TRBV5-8,ASIPIGARSGNTIY
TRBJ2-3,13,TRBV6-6,ASSQGLAGTDTQY
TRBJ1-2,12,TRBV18,ASSPPGGPNGYT
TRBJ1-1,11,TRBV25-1,ASSERRGTEAF
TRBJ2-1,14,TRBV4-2,ASSESRAGKVYEQF
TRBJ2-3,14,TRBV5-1,ASSLGGRDKADTQY